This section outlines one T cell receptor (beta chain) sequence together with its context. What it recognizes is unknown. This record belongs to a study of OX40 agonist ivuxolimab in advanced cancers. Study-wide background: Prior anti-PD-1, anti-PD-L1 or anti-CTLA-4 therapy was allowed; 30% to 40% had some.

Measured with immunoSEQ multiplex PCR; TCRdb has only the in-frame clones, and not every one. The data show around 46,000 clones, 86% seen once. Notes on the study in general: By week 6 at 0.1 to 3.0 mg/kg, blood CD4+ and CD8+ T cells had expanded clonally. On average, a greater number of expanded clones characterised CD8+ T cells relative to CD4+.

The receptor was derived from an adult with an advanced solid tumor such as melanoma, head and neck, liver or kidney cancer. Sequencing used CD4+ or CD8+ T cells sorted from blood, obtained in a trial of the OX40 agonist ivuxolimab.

The CDR3: CASSGDGATNEKLFF. The CDR3, as DNA: TGTGCCAGCAGTGGGGACGGGGCAACTAATGAAAAACTGTTTTTT. The chain joins TRBV6-5 to TRBJ1-4; D perhaps matches TRBD1 (5 bases). Germline V gene data show CDR1 as MNHEY and CDR2 as SVGAGI. The CDR3 is 15 amino acids. V lost 5 bases and J 0 bases, leaving 10 bases between the germline ends.